This T cell receptor (beta chain) was observed in a study of CD8 T cells in Susac syndrome. TCR beta sequencing was performed on blood CD8+ and CD4+ T cells. Negative magnetic isolation gave CD8+ and CD4+ cells; FACS enriched CD8+ TEMRA. General study results and limits: By the study's own acknowledgment, its TCR sequencing and HLA analysis included relatively few individuals.

This clonotype was recorded only once. The antigen remains unidentified. When the RNA was reverse transcribed, random hexamers were used with an input of roughly 0.45 to 1 ug. The CDR3 of TCR beta was amplified by immunoSEQ multiplex PCR across 54 Vbeta and 13 Jbeta. TCRdb analysed the immunoSEQ multiplex PCR reads with MiXCR anew, one entry per CDR3 protein. The table lists tens of thousands of distinct CDR3 sequences, around 94% of them singletons. The clonotype comes from a human donor in good health. Sequencing was performed on CD8+ T cells from PBMCs.

The CDR3 is CASSLGEVLNTGELFF. The CDR3 region has the DNA TGTGCCAGCAGCCTAGGGGAAGTACTCAACACCGGGGAGCTGTTTTTT. This chain joins TRBV6-1 and TRBJ2-2; perhaps TRBD1 as D (5 bases). Looked up from germline, CDR1 is MNHNS and CDR2 is SASEGT. V lost 6 bases and J 2 bases, leaving 16 bases between the germline ends. This CDR3 region has 16 residues.